These 27 T cell receptor beta chains were sequenced from one sample in a study of T cell repertoires in cytomegalovirus infection. TCRdb reanalysed the reads using MiXCR and keeps one entry per CDR3 protein. The sample has about 450,000 distinct CDR3 sequences, approximately 31% seen once; the top ten hold about an eighth. The sequencing sample was made of PBMCs. These receptors were obtained from a human donor in good health (CMV status not recorded). Some clones in this sample may be carry-over from other donors' samples.

The DNA of the CDR3 is TGCGCCAGCAGTCCGGAGGAGGGGCTAGCGGCCTACAATGAGCAGTTCTTC. Protein product: CASSPEEGLAAYNEQFF. The rearrangement joins TRBV4-1 to TRBJ2-1, with 7 bases identical to TRBD2. Germline lookup yields CDR1 MGHRA and CDR2 YSYEKL. Germline trimming cut 6 bases from V and 2 bases from J; bases unmatched to any gene: 13. The CDR3 is 17 amino acids.

The V and J genes are TRBV29-1 and TRBJ1-1; no firm D call. Germline CDR1 is SQVTM and CDR2 is ANQGSEA. Deletions cut 0 bases from V and 2 bases from J, with 10 bases between. The CDR3 runs 14 residues. CDR3 protein: CSVEEVVVNTEAFF. The CDR3 nucleotides are TGCAGCGTTGAAGAGGTGGTGGTTAACACTGAAGCTTTCTTT.

V is TRBV6-1 and J is TRBJ2-3; 7 positions agree with TRBD1. The CDR3 loop spans 14 amino acids. The germline V gene encodes CDR1 MNHNS and CDR2 SASEGT. J gave up 2 bases and V 8 bases, and 7 bases lay outside the gene matches. CDR3 protein: CASVGQDYTDTQYF. The CDR3 region has the DNA TGTGCCAGCGTCGGACAGGATTACACAGATACGCAGTATTTT.

The chain couples TRBV6-2 or TRBV6-3 to TRBJ2-7; no clear D. Germline CDR1 reads MNHEY; CDR2 reads SVGEGT. The CDR3 extends over 13 amino acids. V was clipped by 7 bases and J by 2 bases, with 12 bases between them. The CDR3 DNA reads TGTGCCAGCACCGATCACACTACCTACGAGCAGTACTTC. It specifies CASTDHTTYEQYF.

Concerning this clonotype: As the CDR3 is not closed by the conserved phenylalanine or tryptophan, this likely results from a read error. The rearrangement uses TRBV7-9 and TRBJ2-7; the D is unclear. V lost 6 bases and J 2 bases, leaving 14 bases between the germline ends. Germline assignment: CDR1 SEHNR and CDR2 FQNEAQ (reference sequence). The CDR3 covers 14 residues. CDR3 sequence (DNA): TGTGCCAGCAGTACCTACCCGGGTACCTACGAGCAGTACTTA. Translated: CASSTYPGTYEQYL.

In its sample, this clonotype was seen a few times. The rearrangement uses TRBV11-2 and TRBJ1-5; D possibly corresponds to TRBD1 (6 bases). The CDR3 is 13 residues long. CDR1 and CDR2 (germline): SGHAT, FQNNGV. V lost 4 bases and J lost 11, with 15 bases in between. Here the CDR3 reads CASSSGGLETQHF. In nucleotides, the CDR3 is TGTGCCAGCAGCTCCGGGGGCTTGGAAACCCAGCATTTT.

This clonotype occurred many times. The chain is built from TRBV6-2 or TRBV6-3 and TRBJ1-1; TRBD1 might be the D (6 bases). V was shortened by 2 bases and J by 9 bases, with 16 bases between the two germline ends. The CDR3 length is 14 residues. The V gene's germline CDR1 is MNHEY and CDR2 SVGEGT. The CDR3 loop reads CASSYSQGRYKAFF. CDR3 bases: TGTGCCAGCAGTTACAGTCAGGGGAGGTATAAAGCTTTCTTT.

To note about this clonotype: At one end the junction does not follow the germline gene, possibly because of a read error. J is TRBJ1-3 and V is TRBV6-1, with a weak D call TRBD1 (6 bases). Germline V gene data show CDR1 as MNHNS and CDR2 as SASEGT. This CDR3 is built from 16 residues. CDR3 bases: TGTGACAGCAGAACCTACGGGACACGGTCTGGAACCACAATATATTTT. Translating gives CDSRTYGTRSGTTIYF.

The chain links TRBV6-8 to TRBJ1-5, with 10 nucleotides matching TRBD1. The J segment lost 7 bases and the V segment lost 6 bases, leaving 9 bases of the junction unmatched. Germline V CDR1 and CDR2: MNHGY, SAAAGT. This CDR3 contains 15 residues. This CDR3 reads CASRKVTGGGQPQHF. The CDR3 DNA reads as TGTGCCAGCAGGAAGGTGACAGGGGGCGGCCAGCCCCAGCATTTT.

This clonotype has more than one count but fewer than ten. V is TRBV4-2 and J is TRBJ2-3, with 10 nucleotides matching TRBD2. Germline V gives CDR1 LGHNA, CDR2 YNFKEQ. Trimming took 0 bases from V and 1 from J; bases not matched to a gene: 7. This CDR3 contains 18 residues. This CDR3 reads CASSQDGSGGARTDTQYF. The CDR3 DNA reads TGTGCCAGCAGCCAAGATGGGAGCGGGGGGGCCCGCACAGATACGCAGTATTTT.

This clonotype appeared once. The chain links TRBV29-1 to TRBJ1-2; the D gene is possibly TRBD1 (6 bases). Trimming took off 4 bases at V and 3 bases at J, with 18 bases between the two ends. CDR3 length: 15 residues. The germline V gene has CDR1 SQVTM and CDR2 ANQGSEA. CDR3 in amino acids: CSVGGVAGEDYGYTF. Here the CDR3 DNA reads TGCAGCGTTGGTGGCGTCGCAGGGGAAGACTATGGCTACACCTTC.

This clonotype was found a few times. The chain joins TRBV6-2 or TRBV6-3 to TRBJ1-5; no firm D call. This CDR3 is built from 15 residues. Trimming stripped 3 bases from V and 0 bases from J, with 9 bases between. Per the germline V gene, CDR1 is MNHEY and CDR2 is SVGEGT. CDR3 sequence (DNA): TGTGCCAGCAGTTATTTCAGAAATAGCAATCAGCCCCAGCATTTT. This sequence encodes CASSYFRNSNQPQHF.

At least ten counts were recorded for this clonotype. The V gene is TRBV12-3 or TRBV12-4, the J gene TRBJ1-2, with 8 nucleotides matching TRBD1. The CDR3 has 15 amino acids. V was clipped by 6 bases and J by 0 bases; unmatched bases: 6. For the CDR3, the DNA is TGTGCCAGCAGCAAGGACAGGGAAGCTAACTATGGCTACACCTTC. Its translation is CASSKDREANYGYTF.

This clonotype occurred many times. The rearrangement joins TRBV6-1 to TRBJ1-5; D gene uncertain. Trimming cost V 8 bases and J 2 bases, with 7 bases left between them. The germline V gene has CDR1 MNHNS and CDR2 SASEGT. The CDR3 is 12 residues long. The DNA of the CDR3 is TGTGCCAGCTCTACAGGCAATCAGCCCCAGCATTTT. As protein: CASSTGNQPQHF.

This clonotype was detected ten times or more. This chain connects TRBV7-8 to TRBJ2-4, with 8 bases aligning to TRBD2. J gave up 8 bases and V 4 bases, and 7 bases lay outside the gene matches. CDR1 and CDR2 from the germline V gene are SGHVS and FQNEAQ. The CDR3 contains 14 residues. CDR3 nucleotide sequence: TGTGCCAGCAGCTCTCTGGCAGCGGGGGACATTCAGTACTTC. It codes for CASSSLAAGDIQYF.

The chain employs TRBV20-1 and TRBJ1-5; no clear D gene. The V gene lost 6 bases and the J gene lost 1 base, with 13 bases spanning the gap. The CDR3 runs to 14 residues. Germline-derived CDR1 and CDR2 are DFQATT and SNEGSKA (reference sequence). The CDR3 nucleotides are TGCAGTGCCCCCCGGGTTGGGAGCAATCAGCCCCAGCATTTT. Encoded protein: CSAPRVGSNQPQHF.

The sample holds many counts of this clonotype. This rearrangement joins TRBV7-2 to TRBJ1-6, with 7 bases that match TRBD1. This CDR3 spans 15 amino acids. Losses at the gene ends were 4 bases for V and 6 bases for J; bases not matched to a gene: 6. Germline loops: CDR1 SGHTA, CDR2 FQGNSA. CDR3: CASSSWTGFNSPLHF. For the CDR3, the DNA is TGTGCCAGCAGCTCCTGGACAGGTTTTAATTCACCCCTCCACTTT.

This clonotype has ten or more counts. The chain uses TRBV7-2 and TRBJ1-2; no firm D call. This CDR3 contains 16 residues. V was shortened by 1 base and J by 4 bases, with 16 bases between the two germline ends. Germline V CDR1 and CDR2: SGHTA, FQGNSA. The CDR3 reads CASSLVLVRRTYGYTF. CDR3 coding DNA: TGTGCCAGCAGCTTAGTGTTGGTTAGAAGGACCTATGGCTACACCTTC.

This clonotype was counted between two and nine times. J is TRBJ1-4 and V is TRBV4-1, with 7 bases matching TRBD1. This CDR3 is built from 15 residues. CDR1 MGHRA and CDR2 YSYEKL come from the germline V gene. V shed 3 bases, J shed 8 bases, and the junction held 9 bases outside the gene matches. CDR3 region: CASSHPGQGVEKLFF. The CDR3 DNA follows: TGCGCCAGCAGCCACCCCGGGCAGGGGGTAGAAAAACTGTTTTTT.

This chain's CDR3 is CASSYSRGQRDNEQFF. The CDR3 DNA follows: TGTGCCAGCAGTTACTCGAGAGGGCAACGGGACAATGAGCAGTTCTTC. V gene TRBV6-6 combines with J gene TRBJ2-1, with a tentative D call TRBD2 (5 bases). The V and J ends lost 0 bases and 5 bases respectively, with 14 bases between them. The CDR3 is 16 residues long. Germline-derived CDR1 and CDR2 are MNHNY and SVGAGI (reference sequence).

The gene calls are TRBV6-5 and TRBJ1-4; 10 nucleotides match TRBD1. V lost 6 bases and J lost 5; bases outside the gene matches: 6. Germline-derived CDR1 and CDR2 are MNHEY and SVGAGI. CDR3 length: 15 residues. CDR3 bases: TGTGCCAGCAGGCCGGGACAGGGGAGGAATGAAAAACTGTTTTTT. This gives the protein CASRPGQGRNEKLFF.

Details on this clonotype: Compared with germline, one end of the junction differs, possibly owing to a read error. The chain combines TRBV6-6 with TRBJ1-1, with TRBD1 identical over 10 bases. Germline CDR1 MNHNY, CDR2 SVGAGI (reference sequence). The CDR3 has 19 amino acids. The CDR3 sequence: CASSYPRQGALQVNTEALF. The CDR3 DNA follows: TGTGCCAGCAGTTACCCCAGACAGGGGGCATTACAGGTGAACACTGAAGCTTTATTT.

The chain is built from TRBV29-1 and TRBJ2-1; TRBD2 agrees at 11 bases. Per the germline V gene, CDR1 is SQVTM and CDR2 is ANQGSEA. The CDR3 is made up of 17 amino acids. J lost 1 base, V lost 7 bases, and 12 bases had no gene match. DNA of the CDR3: TGCAGCGCGCTAATGGGACTAGCGGAGCCTTCCTACAATGAGCAGTTCTTC. Translated, it gives CSALMGLAEPSYNEQFF.

The rearrangement joins TRBV28 to TRBJ2-3; 11 bases fit TRBD1. The CDR3 extends over 18 amino acids. Trimming took 3 bases from V and 2 from J; bases not matched to a gene: 10. Germline V gene data show CDR1 as MDHEN and CDR2 as SYDVKM. CDR3 in DNA: TGTGCCAGCAGTTTCTCCGGACCGGGACAGGGGGACACAGATACGCAGTATTTT. This encodes CASSFSGPGQGDTDTQYF. The whole variable domain, filled in from reference TRBV28 and TRBJ2-3, reads DVKVTQSSRYLVKRTGEKVFLECVQDMDHENMFWYRQDPGLGLRLIYFSYDVKMKEKGDIPEGYSVSREKKERFSLILESASTNQTSMYLCASSFSGPGQGDTDTQYFGPGTRLTVL.

This clonotype was detected only a few times. The chain employs TRBV7-3 and TRBJ2-2, with unresolved D. The V gene's germline CDR1 is SGHTA and CDR2 FQGTGA. V was shortened by 2 bases and J by 11 bases, with 12 bases between the two germline ends. The CDR3 totals 13 residues. The DNA of the CDR3 is TGTGCCAGCAGCTTATCCCCCCCCCGAGAGCTGTTTTTT. This gives the protein CASSLSPPRELFF. The entire variable domain, with the rest obtained from reference TRBV7-3 and TRBJ2-2, is as follows: GAGVSQTPSNKVTEKGKYVELRCDPISGHTALYWYRQSLGQGPEFLIYFQGTGAADDSGLPNDRFFAVRPEGSVSTLKIQRTERGDSAVYLCASSLSPPRELFFGEGSRLTVL.

The chain has TRBV27 and TRBJ1-1, with D perhaps TRBD1 (6 bases). This CDR3 is built from 13 residues. Trimming pared 9 bases from V and 0 bases from J, leaving 11 bases between. Germline CDR1 MNHEY, CDR2 SMNVEV (reference sequence). CDR3 sequence (DNA): TGTGCCAGTAGGACAGATATGAACACTGAAGCTTTCTTT. It codes for CASRTDMNTEAFF.

The chain recombines TRBV4-1 with TRBJ2-3, with 10 bases identical to TRBD2. The germline CDR1 and CDR2 sequences are MGHRA and YSYEKL. V was pared by 3 bases and J by 4 bases, with 10 bases of the junction left unmatched. CDR3 length: 17 residues. The CDR3 sequence: CASSQLEAGGLADTQYF. The CDR3 bases are TGCGCCAGCAGCCAGCTCGAAGCGGGGGGGCTCGCAGATACGCAGTATTTT.